These 23 T cell receptor beta chains were all obtained from the same sample, sequenced in a study of T cell clonotyping in hematopoietic cell transplantation. Clones were sequenced by immunoSEQ multiplex PCR, and TCRdb holds only the in-frame ones, with some missing. The data show thousands of clones, roughly 90% seen once. The material was peripheral blood mononuclear cells, obtained 180 days after allogeneic stem cell transplant. The receptors derive from a female patient aged 45-65 years who had an allogeneic stem cell transplant from an unrelated donor, so the T cells may come from the graft donor. Some clones in this sample may be carry-over from other donors' samples.

The chain recombines TRBV5-4 with TRBJ2-7, with D uncertain. Germline assignment: CDR1 SGHNT and CDR2 YYREEE (reference sequence). The CDR3 is 13 residues long. The V end lost 4 bases, the J end lost 3 bases, and 11 bases lay between the germline ends. The chain's CDR3 is CASSTPTDYEQYF. DNA for the CDR3: TGTGCCAGCAGCACCCCTACAGACTACGAGCAGTACTTC.

This chain links TRBV2 with TRBJ1-2; TRBD1 is a possible D gene (5 bases). The V end lost 6 bases, the J end lost 1 base, and 9 bases lay between the germline ends. CDR3 size: 13 residues. The germline V gene has CDR1 SNHLY and CDR2 FYNNEI. The CDR3 nucleotides are TGTGCCAGCAGCCCCGACAGTAACTATGGCTACACCTTC. Translating it yields CASSPDSNYGYTF.

CDR3 in DNA: TGTGCCAGCAGCCAAGGCCTAGCGGGTTCGGATACGCAGTATTTT. Translated: CASSQGLAGSDTQYF. The chain has TRBV13 and TRBJ2-3; 8 bases line up with TRBD2. The ends lost 5 bases at V and 6 bases at J; junction bases unmatched: 10. From germline, CDR1 is PRHDT and CDR2 FYEKMQ (reference sequence). This CDR3 contains 15 residues. The full variable domain, its missing parts supplied by reference TRBV13 and TRBJ2-3, is AAGVIQSPRHLIKEKRETATLKCYPIPRHDTVYWYQQGPGQDPQFLISFYEKMQSDKGSIPDRFSAQQFSDYHSELNMSSLELGDSALYFCASSQGLAGSDTQYFGPGTRLTVL.

The V gene is TRBV25-1, the J gene TRBJ1-4; TRBD1 might be the D (5 bases). V lost 6 bases, J lost 4 bases, and 12 bases lay in between. The V gene's germline CDR1 is MGHDK and CDR2 SYGVNS. CDR3 length: 14 amino acids. The CDR3 here is CASSVGTDNEKLFF. Written as DNA, the CDR3 is TGTGCCAGCAGCGTTGGGACGGATAATGAAAAACTGTTTTTT.

The chain employs TRBV7-9 and TRBJ2-3; 9 positions agree with TRBD2. V was clipped by 8 bases and J by 6 bases; unmatched bases: 9. CDR3 length: 14 amino acids. Germline CDR1 SEHNR, CDR2 FQNEAQ (reference sequence). The CDR3 DNA is TGTGCCAGCGGCGGGGGGGCGGGTGGGGATACGCAGTATTTT. As protein: CASGGGAGGDTQYF.

J is TRBJ1-5 and V is TRBV2; perhaps TRBD1 as D (5 bases). The germline gives CDR1 SNHLY, CDR2 FYNNEI. The CDR3 runs 14 residues. Trimming left V 6 bases short and J 2 bases short, with 11 bases between. In DNA form, the CDR3 reads TGTGCCAGCAGGGTAGGGGAAGGCAATCAGCCCCAGCATTTT. This translates into CASRVGEGNQPQHF.

The DNA for the CDR3 is TGCAGCGTTGAAGAATGGAGTGATCTTAACTATGGCTACACCTTC. It translates to CSVEEWSDLNYGYTF. The chain carries TRBV29-1 and TRBJ1-2; D unresolved. Trimming shortened V by 0 bases and J by 1 base, and 12 bases separated the two germline ends. From germline, CDR1 is SQVTM and CDR2 ANQGSEA. There are 15 residues in the CDR3.

The V and J genes are TRBV7-2 and TRBJ2-1; no firm D call. CDR1 is SGHTA, CDR2 FQGNSA, per germline. The CDR3 length is 14 residues. V was pared by 2 bases and J by 6 bases, with 11 bases between. CDR3 DNA: TGTGCCAGCAGCTTACCTACTAAACCCAATGAGCAGTTCTTC. It specifies CASSLPTKPNEQFF. The full variable domain, in which reference TRBV7-2 and TRBJ2-1 provide the parts outside the CDR3, is GAGVSQSPSNKVTEKGKDVELRCDPISGHTALYWYRQSLGQGLEFLIYFQGNSAPDKSGLPSDRFSAERTGGSVSTLTIQRTQQEDSAVYLCASSLPTKPNEQFFGPGTRLTVL.

The rearrangement links TRBV5-6 to TRBJ1-2, with D possibly being TRBD1 (5 bases). The V and J ends lost 4 bases and 6 bases respectively, with 19 bases between them. The CDR3 has 15 amino acids. CDR1 SGHDT and CDR2 YYEEEE come from the germline V gene. The CDR3 loop reads CASSLREGVSHGYTF. The CDR3 nucleotides are TGTGCCAGCAGCCTACGCGAAGGGGTCTCCCATGGCTACACCTTC.

The chain combines TRBV7-3 with TRBJ2-1; D call uncertain. The V gene lost 5 bases and the J gene lost 0 bases, with 8 bases spanning the gap. CDR1 is SGHTA and CDR2 is FQGTGA in the germline V gene. The CDR3 spans 14 residues. DNA of the CDR3: TGTGCCAGCAGCCCCTATAGCTCCTACAATGAGCAGTTCTTC. It specifies CASSPYSSYNEQFF. The variable domain in full, with the rest retrieved from reference TRBV7-3 and TRBJ2-1, is GAGVSQTPSNKVTEKGKYVELRCDPISGHTALYWYRQSLGQGPEFLIYFQGTGAADDSGLPNDRFFAVRPEGSVSTLKIQRTERGDSAVYLCASSPYSSYNEQFFGPGTRLTVL.

In its sample, this clone is large. The chain employs TRBV15 and TRBJ2-1, with TRBD1 matching over 12 bases. The CDR3 has 15 amino acids. The J segment lost 9 bases and the V segment lost 1 base, leaving 4 bases of the junction unmatched. CDR1 and CDR2 from the germline V gene are LNHNV and YYDKDF (reference sequence). CDR3 region: CATSRVGQGAGEQFF. CDR3 DNA: TGTGCCACCAGCAGAGTGGGACAGGGGGCTGGTGAGCAGTTCTTC.

This clone was counted once. The V gene is TRBV6-1, the J gene TRBJ1-5; D might be TRBD1 (5 bases). The CDR3 extends over 15 amino acids. The V end was cut by 7 bases, the J end by 0 bases, with 13 bases between. Per the germline V gene, CDR1 is MNHNS and CDR2 is SASEGT. CDR3 region: CASNSQAYSNQPQHF. Here the CDR3 DNA reads TGTGCCAGCAATTCACAGGCGTATAGCAATCAGCCCCAGCATTTT.

The rearrangement uses TRBV28 and TRBJ2-7, with D perhaps TRBD2 (7 bases). The germline gives CDR1 MDHEN, CDR2 SYDVKM. This CDR3 is built from 16 residues. Trimming shortened V by 2 bases and J by 6 bases, and 20 bases separated the two germline ends. CDR3 in amino acids: CASSLRGGAGAFEQYF. The DNA of the CDR3 is TGTGCCAGCAGTTTAAGGGGGGGCGCAGGAGCCTTCGAGCAGTACTTC.

The chain employs TRBV13 and TRBJ2-7; the D is unclear. CDR1 and CDR2 from the germline V gene are PRHDT and FYEKMQ (reference sequence). V was cut by 3 bases and J by 2 bases, with 11 bases left in between. The CDR3 is 14 residues long. CDR3 DNA: TGTGCCAGCAGCTTTTGGGGTTTCCCCTACGAGCAGTACTTC. Translation gives CASSFWGFPYEQYF.

The chain uses TRBV6-4 and TRBJ2-3; the match to TRBD2 covers 10 bases. J lost 2 bases, V lost 6 bases, and 8 bases had no gene match. The germline V gene has CDR1 MRHNA and CDR2 SNTAGT. The CDR3 has 16 amino acids. The CDR3: CASSPEAGGTTDTQYF. The CDR3 DNA follows: TGTGCCAGCAGCCCGGAAGCGGGGGGGACCACAGATACGCAGTATTTT.

The CDR3 is CASSQEGTVSGNTIYF. CDR3 nucleotides: TGCGCCAGCAGCCAAGAGGGAACGGTCTCTGGAAACACCATATATTTT. The rearrangement links TRBV4-1 to TRBJ1-3; D remains ambiguous. Trimming took off 0 bases at V and 0 bases at J, with 9 bases between the two ends. Germline assignment: CDR1 MGHRA and CDR2 YSYEKL. CDR3 length: 16 amino acids.

This clone was recorded only once. This chain uses TRBV11-3 with TRBJ1-2; TRBD1 agrees at 9 bases. The CDR3 runs to 15 residues. V dropped 5 bases and J dropped 7; count of bases not matched to a gene: 11. Germline V gives CDR1 SGHNT, CDR2 YENEEA. The CDR3 here is CASSKPGQGPTGYTF. CDR3 sequence (DNA): TGTGCCAGCAGCAAACCGGGACAGGGCCCCACTGGCTACACCTTC.

This clone has just one count. The rearrangement uses TRBV7-9 and TRBJ2-1; D may be TRBD2 (5 bases). V was cut by 3 bases and J by 2 bases, with 5 bases left in between. The CDR3 is 13 amino acids. Germline V gene sequence: CDR1 SEHNR, CDR2 FQNEAQ (reference sequence). Here the CDR3 DNA reads TGTGCCAGCAGCTTCGGGGCCTACAATGAGCAGTTCTTC. Translating it yields CASSFGAYNEQFF.

The genes are TRBV7-6 and TRBJ2-7; D is undetermined. Trimming shortened V by 4 bases and J by 2 bases, and 9 bases separated the two germline ends. The CDR3 sequence is 13 residues long. Germline CDR1 SGHVS, CDR2 FNYEAQ. CDR3 loop: CASSYRVAYEQYF. The CDR3 DNA reads as TGTGCCAGCAGCTATAGGGTCGCCTACGAGCAGTACTTC.

The sample holds a few counts of this clone. V and J are TRBV6-1 and TRBJ2-5; maybe TRBD2 (6 bases). The V and J ends lost 6 bases and 2 bases respectively, with 16 bases between them. This CDR3 has 15 residues. CDR1 is MNHNS and CDR2 is SASEGT in the germline V gene. CDR3 coding DNA: TGTGCCAGCAGCGTCATTTCCGGAGGGCAAGAGACCCAGTACTTC. Encoded protein: CASSVISGGQETQYF.

This chain uses TRBV30 with TRBJ1-4; D gene unclear. The V gene's germline CDR1 is GTSNPN and CDR2 SVGIG (reference sequence). The CDR3 extends over 14 amino acids. V lost 3 bases, J lost 10 bases, and 18 bases lay in between. Written as DNA, the CDR3 is TGTGCCTGGAGCAGGCCTGGGGTGAGCGGAAAACTGTTTTTT. It is translated as CAWSRPGVSGKLFF.

The chain couples TRBV11-2 to TRBJ2-3, with TRBD1 as a possible D gene (5 bases). Per germline, CDR1 SGHAT and CDR2 FQNNGV. V lost 2 bases to trimming and J lost 1 base, with 10 bases between them. CDR3 size: 15 residues. The CDR3 sequence is CASSLNGARTDTQYF. The CDR3 nucleotides are TGTGCCAGCAGCTTAAATGGGGCCCGCACAGATACGCAGTATTTT.

CDR3 residues: CASSYGINYGYTF. The DNA for the CDR3 is TGTGCCAGCAGTTACGGAATAAACTATGGCTACACCTTC. The chain carries TRBV6-5 and TRBJ1-2; D is unclear. Germline CDR1 reads MNHEY; CDR2 reads SVGAGI. V lost 2 bases to trimming and J lost 2 bases, with 6 bases between them. The CDR3 extends over 13 amino acids.